This T cell receptor beta chain was observed in a study of T cell clonotyping in hematopoietic cell transplantation. Assay: immunoSEQ multiplex PCR; the TCRdb copy retains only in-frame clones and omits some. The sample consists of about 12,000 clones, approximately 90% of them appearing once. Study-wide results and limits: Recipient TCR diversity dropped after transplant; expanded clonotypes rose from day 30 to 180. Higher Inverse Simpson Index values in graft donor and pretransplant recipient predicted broader posttransplant TCR diversity. At the given depth, recipient repertoires were over 95% de novo clonotypes. Cells were unsorted, so CD4 and CD8 contributions were not separated.

Concerning this clone: Its antigen remains unidentified.

The germline gives CDR1 MNHEY, CDR2 SVGAGI. The V gene lost 2 bases and the J gene lost 0 bases, with 7 bases spanning the gap. This CDR3 contains 14 residues. Sequences were obtained from peripheral blood mononuclear cells. This clonotype was obtained from a woman aged 50 to 60 in good health. Some clones in this sample may be carry-over from other donors' samples. The chain uses TRBV6-5 and TRBJ1-1; D is unresolved. The CDR3 DNA follows: TGTGCCAGCAGTTACCATGAACTGAACACTGAAGCTTTCTTT. Its protein is CASSYHELNTEAFF.